This T cell receptor beta chain was captured in a study of beta chain features in type 1 diabetes. Only one heparinised blood draw was taken per donor, and its volume averaged roughly 120 mL. TCRB transcripts that were expressed got sequenced, as all of the isolated RNA had been reverse transcribed. The average output of naive, central memory and regulatory T cell samples was several million reads. Sequencing was performed with immunoSEQ multiplex PCR; in TCRdb, only in-frame clones are kept and a portion is missing. The sample has 300,000 to 450,000 clones, about 12% seen once. V shed 5 bases and J shed 8 bases, with 10 bases lying between them. Looked up from germline, CDR1 is GTSNPN and CDR2 is SVGIG (reference sequence). The CDR3 spans 11 residues.

The chain carries TRBV30 and TRBJ2-1; D may be TRBD2 (5 bases). The sequenced material came from naive CD4+ T cells from blood. The receptor was isolated from a man aged 18 to 35 in good health. The CDR3: CAWGSSDEQFF. The CDR3 DNA follows: TGTGCCTGGGGTAGTAGCGATGAGCAGTTCTTC.